Below, 17 T cell receptor beta chains from the same sample are listed, as sequenced in a study of post-analysis software for immune sequencing data. Study-wide results and limits: With TRBV5-6, TRBV5-1 and TRBV20-1 included, about 5 TRBV segments were more frequent in patients than in controls.

TCR beta cDNA libraries included unique molecular identifiers. TCRdb re-called the PCR reads with MiXCR, one entry per CDR3 protein. The table lists 650,000 to 850,000 distinct CDR3 sequences, roughly 58% of them singletons. Which antigens these TCRs recognize remains unknown. The sequencing sample was made of blood. The receptors stem from a girl aged 10 to 17 with multiple sclerosis.

The chain employs TRBV11-1 and TRBJ2-1; 9 positions agree with TRBD1. Germline CDR1 SGHAT, CDR2 FQDESV (reference sequence). The CDR3 length is 15 residues. The ends lost 6 bases at V and 4 bases at J; junction bases unmatched: 7. The CDR3 nucleotides are TGTGCCAGCAGACACGGGACAGGGACATACAATGAGCAGTTCTTC. Its protein product is CASRHGTGTYNEQFF. The full variable domain, with the rest looked up from reference TRBV11-1 and TRBJ2-1, is EAEVAQSPRYKITEKSQAVAFWCDPISGHATLYWYRQILGQGPELLVQFQDESVVDDSQLPKDRFSAERLKGVDSTLKIQPAELGDSAMYLCASRHGTGTYNEQFFGPGTRLTVL.

V gene TRBV20-1 combines with J gene TRBJ2-1; TRBD1 agrees at 7 bases. This CDR3 comprises 10 residues. V lost 5 bases and J lost 12; bases outside the gene matches: 4. In germline, CDR1 is DFQATT, CDR2 SNEGSKA (reference sequence). CDR3 in amino acids: CSAYRDRQFF. The CDR3, as DNA: TGCAGTGCTTACCGGGACAGGCAGTTCTTC.

CDR3 bases: TGTGCCAGCAGTTTGATCCAGAAGGCAGATACGCAGTATTTT. It codes for CASSLIQKADTQYF. This chain links TRBV12-3 or TRBV12-4 with TRBJ2-3; D not resolved. Trimming shortened V by 3 bases and J by 4 bases, and 11 bases separated the two germline ends. The CDR3 is 14 residues long.

V gene TRBV20-1 combines with J gene TRBJ2-7; D ambiguous. Germline CDR1 reads DFQATT; CDR2 reads SNEGSKA (reference sequence). This CDR3 region has 12 residues. Between the trimmed V and J ends, which lost 6 bases and 1 base, there was a span of 10 bases. CDR3 nucleotide sequence: TGCAGTGCGTGCGAGAGTTCCTACGAGCAGTACTTC. Amino acids: CSACESSYEQYF.

This clonotype was counted a few times. The chain employs TRBV20-1 and TRBJ2-1; D perhaps matches TRBD1 (5 bases). This CDR3 region has 15 residues. Germline CDR1 and CDR2: DFQATT and SNEGSKA (reference sequence). The ends were cut back, 6 bases at V and 3 bases at J, with 18 bases in the middle. CDR3 sequence: CSARVAASDYNEQFF. The CDR3 DNA follows: TGCAGTGCCAGGGTGGCGGCTTCAGACTACAATGAGCAGTTCTTC.

The chain joins TRBV7-2 to TRBJ2-7, with D possibly TRBD1 on 6 matching bases. There are 15 residues in the CDR3. Germline-derived CDR1 and CDR2 are SGHTA and FQGNSA. V gave up 1 base and J gave up 4 bases, with 14 bases separating them. In DNA form, the CDR3 reads TGTGCCAGCAGCTTAGGTGGGACAAAAATTTACGAGCAGTACTTC. This codes for CASSLGGTKIYEQYF. Complete variable domain (other parts from reference TRBV7-2 and TRBJ2-7): GAGVSQSPSNKVTEKGKDVELRCDPISGHTALYWYRQSLGQGLEFLIYFQGNSAPDKSGLPSDRFSAERTGGSVSTLTIQRTQQEDSAVYLCASSLGGTKIYEQYFGPGTRLTVT.

This clonotype showed up just a few times. This sequence joins TRBV29-1 and TRBJ2-3; D perhaps matches TRBD2 (5 bases). With 4 bases removed from V and 2 bases from J, the gap between germline ends came to 10 bases. The CDR3 runs 13 residues. CDR1 and CDR2 (germline): SQVTM, ANQGSEA. The CDR3 DNA is TGCAGCGTTGGAGGACTGAACACAGATACGCAGTATTTT. Translation gives CSVGGLNTDTQYF.

Of note for this clonotype: A much larger clone lies a single base off, so this may be a read error. This chain connects TRBV9 to TRBJ2-1, with D maybe TRBD2 (6 bases). V lost 4 bases and J 0 bases, leaving 11 bases between the germline ends. CDR1 and CDR2 (germline): SGDLS, YYNGEE. The CDR3 has 15 amino acids. The CDR3 nucleotides are TGTGCCAGCAGCTTTAACGGGAGCTCCTACAATGAGCAGTTCTTC. This codes for CASSFNGSSYNEQFF.

This clonotype came up a few times. The chain carries TRBV20-1 and TRBJ2-5; 10 bases are shared with TRBD2. Per germline, CDR1 DFQATT and CDR2 SNEGSKA (reference sequence). V trimming: 5 bases; J trimming: 3 bases; junction bases outside the gene matches: 12. The CDR3 length is 16 residues. The CDR3 region is CSALVWASGSKETQYF. CDR3 bases: TGCAGTGCTCTCGTCTGGGCTAGCGGGAGCAAAGAGACCCAGTACTTC.

The chain joins TRBV5-6 to TRBJ2-7; D is possibly TRBD2 (6 bases). The length of the CDR3 is 15 residues. Germline V gene lookup returns CDR1 SGHDT and CDR2 YYEEEE. Deletions cut 2 bases from V and 3 bases from J, with 15 bases between. The CDR3 nucleotides read TGTGCCAGCAGCTTCGGCGGGGTCGGGCACTACGAGCAGTACTTC. It yields the protein CASSFGGVGHYEQYF.

About this clonotype itself: This could be a read error, since a much larger clone is one nucleotide away. This chain uses TRBV15 with TRBJ2-1, with D possibly TRBD2 on 6 matching bases. The V gene's germline CDR1 is LNHNV and CDR2 YYDKDF (reference sequence). The CDR3 consists of 15 residues. CDR3 nucleotides: TGTGCCACCAACAGAGGAGGGAACTCCTACAATGAGCAGTTCTTC. It encodes CATNRGGNSYNEQFF.

In its sample, this clonotype was seen many times. The chain is built from TRBV27 and TRBJ2-7; D is unresolved. CDR1 and CDR2 from the germline V gene are MNHEY and SMNVEV (reference sequence). Deletions cut 0 bases from V and 1 base from J, with 7 bases between. This CDR3 contains 14 residues. The CDR3 DNA reads TGTGCCAGCAGTTTATCGCCCGCTTCCTACGAGCAGTACTTC. Translated, it gives CASSLSPASYEQYF.

The gene calls are TRBV5-1 and TRBJ2-7; D ambiguous. Germline assignment: CDR1 SGHRS and CDR2 YFSETQ. The V end was cut by 4 bases, the J end by 1 base, with 12 bases between. This CDR3 spans 14 amino acids. CDR3 coding DNA: TGCGCCAGCAGCCTTTCGACGGATTCCTACGAGCAGTACTTC. Translating it yields CASSLSTDSYEQYF.

This clonotype was recorded a few times. The gene calls are TRBV6-1 and TRBJ2-7; no firm D call. Germline CDR1 is MNHNS and CDR2 is SASEGT. The V and J ends lost 3 bases and 1 base respectively, with 7 bases between them. The CDR3 extends over 13 amino acids. The CDR3 DNA sequence: TGTGCCAGCAGTGATTACATTTCCTACGAGCAGTACTTC. Encoded protein: CASSDYISYEQYF.

The gene calls are TRBV29-1 and TRBJ2-4; 7 nucleotides line up with TRBD2. CDR1 SQVTM and CDR2 ANQGSEA come from the germline V gene. The CDR3 consists of 15 residues. V trimming: 3 bases; J trimming: 13 bases; junction bases outside the gene matches: 18. This CDR3 is CSVDSAGAPTSVQYF. In nucleotides, the CDR3 is TGCAGCGTTGATTCCGCGGGAGCTCCCACTAGCGTGCAGTACTTC.

This sequence joins TRBV5-1 and TRBJ2-7, with TRBD2 identical over 9 bases. CDR3 length equals 15 residues. CDR1 is SGHRS and CDR2 is YFSETQ in the germline V gene. Trimming removed 0 bases from V and 3 bases from J; junction bases left unmatched: 4. In nucleotides, the CDR3 is TGCGCCAGCAGCTTGGAAAGCGGGAGGCACTACGAGCAGTACTTC. This sequence encodes CASSLESGRHYEQYF.

The rearrangement links TRBV12-3 or TRBV12-4 to TRBJ1-1, with TRBD1 identical over 7 bases. V trimming: 2 bases; J trimming: 10 bases; junction bases outside the gene matches: 7. The CDR3 loop spans 13 amino acids. CDR3 residues: CASSLWTGDRAFF. Written as DNA, the CDR3 is TGTGCCAGCAGTTTATGGACAGGCGACCGAGCTTTCTTT.